The 27 T cell receptor beta chains listed next were all sequenced from one sample in a study of control samples from healthy donors and cancer patients. TCRdb's copy holds only in-frame clones and misses some; the assay was immunoSEQ multiplex PCR. The table records 150,000 to 200,000 clones, 85% to 90% of them present only once. The material sequenced was blood. These receptors all come from a woman aged 45-65 years in good health.

This chain joins TRBV29-1 and TRBJ2-5; TRBD2 matches 10 bases. V lost 8 bases and J lost 5; bases outside the gene matches: 11. The CDR3 spans 14 residues. Germline assignment: CDR1 SQVTM and CDR2 ANQGSEA. In DNA, the CDR3 is TGCAGCTTTACTCTAGCGGGAGCCGGGGAGACCCAGTACTTC. Amino acids: CSFTLAGAGETQYF.

The V and J genes are TRBV28 and TRBJ1-5; D uncertain. Trimming removed 6 bases from V and 0 bases from J, with 6 bases in between. The CDR3 extends over 13 amino acids. From germline, CDR1 is MDHEN and CDR2 SYDVKM. The CDR3 loop is CASRLNSNQPQHF. The CDR3 DNA reads as TGTGCCAGCAGGCTCAATAGCAATCAGCCCCAGCATTTT. Looking up the rest from reference TRBV28 and TRBJ1-5 gives the full variable domain: DVKVTQSSRYLVKRTGEKVFLECVQDMDHENMFWYRQDPGLGLRLIYFSYDVKMKEKGDIPEGYSVSREKKERFSLILESASTNQTSMYLCASRLNSNQPQHFGDGTRLSIL.

The chain carries TRBV7-9 and TRBJ2-3; 13 bases are shared with TRBD2. The V and J ends lost 7 bases and 3 bases, in that order; junction bases with no gene match: 4. Per the germline V gene, CDR1 is SEHNR and CDR2 is FQNEAQ (reference sequence). The CDR3 is 15 residues long. The CDR3 DNA reads TGTGCCAGCACCCCGACTAGCGGGAGGACAGATACGCAGTATTTT. Amino acids: CASTPTSGRTDTQYF.

The genes are TRBV18 and TRBJ1-2; D might be TRBD1 (5 bases). The CDR3 is 16 amino acids. CDR1 KGHSH and CDR2 LQKENI come from the germline V gene. The V end was cut by 5 bases, the J end by 0 bases, with 16 bases between. The CDR3 protein is CASSIGTDLANYGYTF. CDR3 in DNA: TGTGCCAGCTCAATAGGGACGGACCTCGCTAACTATGGCTACACCTTC.

This clone occurred once. The rearrangement joins TRBV27 to TRBJ1-6; 7 positions agree with TRBD1. The germline gives CDR1 MNHEY, CDR2 SMNVEV (reference sequence). V was pared by 5 bases and J by 11 bases, with 12 bases of the junction left unmatched. This CDR3 spans 15 amino acids. CDR3 loop: CASSPRRDSATPLHF. CDR3 coding DNA: TGTGCCAGCAGTCCCCGGCGGGACAGCGCCACACCCCTCCACTTT.

This chain's CDR3 is CASSFGTGGYNEQFF. The CDR3 DNA reads as TGTGCCAGCAGCTTCGGGACAGGGGGCTACAATGAGCAGTTCTTC. The chain has TRBV21-1 and TRBJ2-1; the D call in the table, TRBD1, was not verified against the DNA. TRBV21-1 is described as a pseudogene. The CDR3 has 15 residues.

This sequence joins TRBV6-6 and TRBJ2-7; maybe TRBD1 (5 bases). V was cut by 6 bases and J by 1 base, with 10 bases left in between. The CDR3 sequence is 13 residues long. Germline CDR1 reads MNHNY; CDR2 reads SVGAGI (reference sequence). The CDR3 reads CASRETASYEQYF. The CDR3, as DNA: TGTGCCAGCAGGGAGACAGCATCCTACGAGCAGTACTTC.

The chain is built from TRBV14 and TRBJ2-3; D ambiguous. Germline CDR1 reads SGHDN; CDR2 reads FVKESK. This CDR3 is built from 13 residues. The V and J ends lost 8 bases and 2 bases respectively, with 11 bases between them. For the CDR3, the DNA is TGTGCCAGCGTTGTGTTCCTCACAGATACGCAGTATTTT. It codes for CASVVFLTDTQYF.

The rearrangement joins TRBV4-1 to TRBJ1-2; D uncertain. The CDR3 consists of 17 residues. V lost 0 bases, J lost 0 bases, and 14 bases lay in between. Germline V gene data show CDR1 as MGHRA and CDR2 as YSYEKL. In nucleotides, the CDR3 is TGCGCCAGCAGCCAAGATTCGTCCTCCGGGACTAACTATGGCTACACCTTC. Protein product: CASSQDSSSGTNYGYTF.

This chain joins TRBV3-1 (or the pseudogene TRBV3-2) and TRBJ1-2; maybe TRBD1 (5 bases). V was trimmed by 1 base and J by 9 bases, leaving 12 bases between them. The germline gives CDR1 LGHDT, CDR2 YNNKEL (reference sequence). This CDR3 has 13 amino acids. The CDR3 nucleotides read TGTGCCAGCAGCCAAGTGCAGGGCGAGAGCTACACCTTC. This sequence encodes CASSQVQGESYTF.

The CDR3 coding sequence is TGTGCCAGCTCACCAACCACAGGGGGCACGAACACTGAAGCTTTCTTT. Protein sequence: CASSPTTGGTNTEAFF. The chain has TRBV18 and TRBJ1-1; TRBD1 matches 9 bases. Per germline, CDR1 KGHSH and CDR2 LQKENI. The CDR3 loop spans 16 amino acids. V was pared by 2 bases and J by 1 base, with 5 bases of the junction left unmatched.

In this sample, this clone turned up once. V usage is TRBV19 and J usage is TRBJ1-3, with a weak D call TRBD1 (6 bases). Trimming cost V 3 bases and J 2 bases, with 17 bases left between them. Germline CDR1 LNHDA, CDR2 SQIVND (reference sequence). The CDR3 is 17 residues long. The CDR3 region is CASSIRLGGHTGNTIYF. The CDR3 nucleotides are TGTGCCAGTAGTATCCGCCTTGGGGGGCATACTGGAAACACCATATATTTT.

This sequence joins TRBV5-8 and TRBJ1-5; unclear D gene. Trimming shortened V by 3 bases and J by 3 bases, and 13 bases separated the two germline ends. From germline, CDR1 is SGHTS and CDR2 YDEGEE. The length of the CDR3 is 15 residues. The CDR3 DNA is TGTGCCAGCAGCTCTTACGGTTTAGACAATCAGCCCCAGCATTTT. Translated, it gives CASSSYGLDNQPQHF.

This clone has only one observation. The gene calls are TRBV24-1 and TRBJ2-7; D might be TRBD1 (5 bases). V gave up 0 bases and J gave up 1 base, with 9 bases separating them. This CDR3 has 15 residues. Germline assignment: CDR1 KGHDR and CDR2 SFDVKD. The CDR3 nucleotides read TGTGCCACCAGTGATTTGCAGGGCGGATCCTACGAGCAGTACTTC. Amino acids: CATSDLQGGSYEQYF.

This clone was seen a single time. The chain joins TRBV7-6 to TRBJ2-1; tentative D call: TRBD2 (5 bases). The CDR3 is 17 amino acids. The V gene lost 4 bases and the J gene lost 2 bases, with 18 bases spanning the gap. In germline, CDR1 is SGHVS, CDR2 FNYEAQ. The DNA for the CDR3 is TGTGCCAGCAGCTCTGATGGTTCTAGCCACCCCTACAATGAGCAGTTCTTC. As protein: CASSSDGSSHPYNEQFF.

This chain connects TRBV10-1 to TRBJ1-5; D possibly corresponds to TRBD1 (5 bases). Trimming removed 0 bases from V and 5 bases from J, with 8 bases in between. The CDR3 runs 14 residues. Germline assignment: CDR1 WNHNN and CDR2 SYGVQD (reference sequence). The CDR3 DNA follows: TGCGCCAGCAGTGAGTCGTCGGGGGATCAGCCCCAGCATTTT. Translating gives CASSESSGDQPQHF.

This chain connects TRBV7-2 to TRBJ1-5, with TRBD1 identical over 12 bases. The V gene end was trimmed by 3 bases and the J gene end by 6 bases; junction bases not matched to a gene: 9. Germline CDR1 is SGHTA and CDR2 is FQGNSA. This CDR3 spans 17 amino acids. The CDR3 region is CASSFSAGTGGSQPQHF. The CDR3 bases are TGTGCCAGCAGCTTCTCCGCCGGGACAGGGGGCAGTCAGCCCCAGCATTTT.

This rearrangement joins TRBV5-1 to TRBJ2-7, with D unresolved. Trimming took off 0 bases at V and 0 bases at J, with 13 bases between the two ends. The CDR3 spans 16 residues. The germline V gene has CDR1 SGHRS and CDR2 YFSETQ. CDR3 loop: CASSLVARPSSYEQYF. CDR3 DNA: TGCGCCAGCAGCTTGGTTGCTCGTCCCTCCTCCTACGAGCAGTACTTC.

V gene TRBV5-1 combines with J gene TRBJ1-1, with a possible D match to TRBD1 (6 bases). This CDR3 is built from 14 residues. Trimming shortened V by 5 bases and J by 3 bases, and 14 bases separated the two germline ends. The germline V gene has CDR1 SGHRS and CDR2 YFSETQ. For the CDR3, the DNA is TGCGCCAGCAGGACCGGGACACCTGACACTGAAGCTTTCTTT. It is translated as CASRTGTPDTEAFF.

The chain employs TRBV5-1 and TRBJ1-4; weak D call: TRBD1 (6 bases). Germline loops: CDR1 SGHRS, CDR2 YFSETQ. CDR3 length: 16 amino acids. Between the trimmed V and J ends, which lost 0 bases and 3 bases, there was a span of 12 bases. In DNA, the CDR3 is TGCGCCAGCAGCTTGGCAGCGGGGGCGGCTAATGAAAAACTGTTTTTT. It codes for CASSLAAGAANEKLFF.

The gene calls are TRBV10-3 and TRBJ2-1; 9 bases align to TRBD2. Trimming cost V 0 bases and J 16 bases; bases outside gene matches: 4. The CDR3 length is 12 residues. Germline loops: CDR1 ENHRY, CDR2 SYGVKD. The CDR3 coding sequence is TGTGCCATCAGTGAGTCGGGCGGGAGGGCATTCTTC. This gives the protein CAISESGGRAFF.

In this sample, this clone turned up once. The V call is TRBV7-9, the J call TRBJ2-7; TRBD2 agrees at 13 bases. The CDR3 has 15 amino acids. V dropped 6 bases and J dropped 5; count of bases not matched to a gene: 7. Looked up from germline, CDR1 is SEHNR and CDR2 is FQNEAQ (reference sequence). This chain's CDR3 is CASSRTSGSYDEQYF. The DNA for the CDR3 is TGTGCCAGCAGTAGGACTAGCGGGAGTTACGACGAGCAGTACTTC. Full variable domain (rest looked up from reference TRBV7-9 and TRBJ2-7): DTGVSQNPRHKITKRGQNVTFRCDPISEHNRLYWYRQTLGQGPEFLTYFQNEAQLEKSRLLSDRFSAERPKGSFSTLEIQRTEQGDSAMYLCASSRTSGSYDEQYFGPGTRLTVT.

The chain couples TRBV6-5 to TRBJ1-1, with 8 bases identical to TRBD1. With V trimmed by 8 bases and J by 2 bases, 10 bases remained unmatched. The CDR3 runs to 15 residues. Germline V lookup: CDR1 MNHEY, CDR2 SVGAGI. This CDR3 is CASDDRGQKNTEAFF. CDR3 DNA sequence: TGTGCCAGCGATGACAGGGGCCAAAAAAACACTGAAGCTTTCTTT.

The chain has TRBV7-9 and TRBJ1-6; D is ambiguous. The length of the CDR3 is 14 residues. Germline assignment: CDR1 SEHNR and CDR2 FQNEAQ (reference sequence). The V gene lost 1 base and the J gene lost 7 bases, with 8 bases spanning the gap. The CDR3 bases are TGTGCCAGCAGCTTAGGGGGAATGAATTCACCCCTCCACTTT. Protein product: CASSLGGMNSPLHF.

Of note for this clone: Other DNA sequences of this sample code for an identical CDR3. The CDR3 DNA follows: TGTGCCAGTAGTATAGATCGCGACACTGAAGCTTTCTTT. Translating it yields CASSIDRDTEAFF. V and J are TRBV19 and TRBJ1-1; the D is unclear. The length of the CDR3 is 13 residues. In germline, CDR1 is LNHDA, CDR2 SQIVND (reference sequence). Trimming removed 0 bases from V and 3 bases from J, with 5 bases in between.

This chain connects TRBV19 to TRBJ1-2; D is perhaps TRBD1 (5 bases). The germline CDR1 and CDR2 sequences are LNHDA and SQIVND (reference sequence). The CDR3 extends over 12 amino acids. V shed 11 bases and J shed 8 bases, with 18 bases lying between them. CDR3 nucleotides: TGTGCCGGCAAAGGGGAGGCGGGCGGCTACACCTTC. This encodes CAGKGEAGGYTF.

The chain combines TRBV19 with TRBJ2-4; TRBD1 might be the D (6 bases). Looked up from germline, CDR1 is LNHDA and CDR2 is SQIVND (reference sequence). The CDR3 is made up of 14 amino acids. Trimming took 6 bases from V and 5 from J, leaving 14 bases between them. Here the CDR3 reads CASRGDTDENIQYF. The CDR3 coding sequence is TGTGCCAGTAGGGGGGACACTGACGAAAACATTCAGTACTTC.